This T cell receptor (beta chain) derives from a study of early T cells in non-severe SARS-CoV-2 infection. The wider study: The study sequenced bulk RNA from unsorted whole blood, with chains unpaired. Study results and limitations: Matching against VDJdb likely underestimated virus-specific expansions, favoring anti-spike CD8.

This clonotype was seen a handful of times. The antigen is unknown. Trimming cost V 1 base and J 0 bases, with 6 bases left between them. The CDR3 length is 15 residues. Germline lookup yields CDR1 SGHTA and CDR2 FQGNSA. Unique molecular identifiers (one per individual cDNA molecule) were attached. TCRdb processed the 5' RACE reads anew with MiXCR; each CDR3 protein has one entry. The data contain around 25,000 distinct CDR3 sequences, less than 5% of them singletons. The chain combines TRBV7-2 with TRBJ2-2, with D tentatively TRBD1 (5 bases). Sequences were obtained from whole blood. The origin of this receptor is an adult who was a healthcare worker with PCR-confirmed SARS-CoV-2 infection or an uninfected control (not recorded which). DNA for the CDR3: TGTGCCAGCAGCTTAGGACAGCCGAACACCGGGGAGCTGTTTTTT. It encodes CASSLGQPNTGELFF.